These T cell receptor beta chains were read from a single sample in a study of patients and donors after allogeneic stem cell transplantation. TCRdb used MiXCR to reprocess the RT-PCR reads, holding one entry per CDR3 protein. The table includes about a million distinct CDR3 sequences, over 15% detected once. The sequencing input was blood, either unsorted or a sorted T cell fraction (not recorded which). The receptors here all came from a human donor who was either an allogeneic HSCT recipient or a stem cell or donor lymphocyte infusion donor (not recorded which). It is not recorded whose cells these are; they may come from a transplant donor. CDR3s include the opening cysteine and the closing phenylalanine or tryptophan. The D gene is left open where the match is weak. Clone sizes are given selectively: once, few, many, or a class where the clone is expanded.

abundance	d_gene	v_gene	j_gene	CDR3aa	CDR3nt
-	TRBD1	TRBV20-1	TRBJ1-5	CSARVRGQGRSQYQPQHF	TGCAGTGCTAGAGTGAGGGGGCAGGGACGATCGCAGTATCAGCCCCAGCATTTT
many	-	TRBV12-3/TRBV12-4	TRBJ2-3	CASSFEGGAWDTQYF	TGTGCCAGCAGTTTTGAGGGGGGGGCGTGGGATACGCAGTATTTT
few	TRBD1	TRBV5-1	TRBJ1-2	CASSLSTGELGYTF	TGCGCCAGCAGCTTGTCGACAGGGGAACTTGGCTACACCTTC
few	TRBD2	TRBV4-3	TRBJ2-5	CASSQTSGGTETQYF	TGCGCCAGCAGCCAAACTAGCGGGGGGACAGAGACCCAGTACTTC
few	-	TRBV20-1	TRBJ2-2	CSAPTGRPNTGELFF	TGCAGTGCTCCTACAGGGCGACCGAACACCGGGGAGCTGTTTTTT
-	-	TRBV27	TRBJ2-1	CASSLLWGSGNEQFF	TGTGCCAGCAGTTTATTATGGGGGAGTGGCAATGAGCAGTTCTTC
few	-	TRBV14	TRBJ2-3	CASSQRARVDTQYF	TGTGCCAGCAGCCAACGAGCGCGAGTAGATACGCAGTATTTT
few	-	TRBV12-3/TRBV12-4	TRBJ2-7	CASSFNFIHEQYF	TGTGCCAGCAGTTTCAACTTCATCCACGAGCAGTACTTC
-	-	TRBV5-1	TRBJ2-1	CASSPQSSANNEQFF	TGCGCCAGCAGCCCCCAAAGTAGCGCGAACAATGAGCAGTTCTTC
-	-	TRBV7-2	TRBJ1-6	CASSLRLASPLHF	TGTGCCAGCAGTCTTAGGCTTGCTTCACCCCTCCACTTT
few	-	TRBV7-8	TRBJ2-4	CASSPSTRDKWKNIQYF	TGTGCCAGCAGCCCGTCGACCCGGGACAAATGGAAAAACATTCAGTACTTC
many	-	TRBV3-1	TRBJ2-2	CASSQKGSNTGELFF	TGTGCCAGCAGCCAAAAGGGTTCGAACACCGGGGAGCTGTTTTTT
-	-	TRBV6-2/TRBV6-3	TRBJ2-1	CASQRGTPYNEQFF	TGTGCCAGCCAGAGAGGGACCCCCTACAATGAGCAGTTCTTC
few	-	TRBV12-3/TRBV12-4	TRBJ2-1	CASSLAQGPLPLNEQFF	TGTGCCAGCAGTTTAGCGCAAGGTCCGCTACCCCTTAATGAGCAGTTCTTC
-	-	TRBV4-1	TRBJ2-7	CASSQDQSGRPSYEQYF	TGCGCCAGCAGCCAAGATCAGAGCGGCAGGCCATCCTACGAGCAGTACTTC
few	-	TRBV21-1	TRBJ2-2	CASSKPDRGITGELFF	TGTGCCAGCAGCAAACCGGACAGGGGAATCACCGGGGAGCTGTTTTTT
-	-	TRBV7-8	TRBJ2-7	CASSLPWGSYEQYF	TGTGCCAGCAGCTTACCATGGGGTAGCTACGAGCAGTACTTC
-	-	TRBV3-1	TRBJ2-1	CASSQTSRFGGEQFF	TGTGCCAGCAGCCAGACTAGTAGATTCGGCGGTGAGCAGTTCTTC
-	TRBD1	TRBV30	TRBJ2-6	CAWSVAGGRSGANVLTF	TGTGCCTGGAGTGTGGCAGGGGGCCGCTCTGGGGCCAACGTCCTGACTTTC
-	-	TRBV5-1	TRBJ2-1	CASSGAGVGEQFF	TGCGCCAGCAGTGGAGCCGGGGTGGGTGAGCAGTTCTTC
-	TRBD1	TRBV18	TRBJ2-7	CASSQEGAAYEQYF	TGTGCCAGCTCACAAGAGGGGGCAGCGTACGAGCAGTACTTC
many	-	TRBV11-1	TRBJ2-1	CASSLESRGEWSYNEQFF	TGTGCCAGCAGCTTAGAGTCGAGGGGGGAGTGGTCCTACAATGAGCAGTTCTTC
-	-	TRBV27	TRBJ1-1	CASTQGGGADFTEAFF	TGTGCCAGCACTCAAGGCGGGGGGGCTGATTTTACTGAAGCTTTCTTT
-	-	TRBV20-1	TRBJ2-2	CSARRTNTGELFF	TGCAGTGCCAGACGGACGAACACCGGGGAGCTGTTTTTT
-	-	TRBV7-2	TRBJ2-1	CASSLVGGGHYNEQFF	TGTGCCAGCAGCTTAGTTGGCGGAGGACACTACAATGAGCAGTTCTTC
few	TRBD2	TRBV20-1	TRBJ2-1	CSVWLAGGHPFF	TGCAGTGTTTGGCTAGCGGGGGGGCATCCGTTCTTC
few	-	TRBV27	TRBJ1-4	CASSFTVEDNEKLFF	TGTGCCAGCAGTTTCACGGTTGAGGATAATGAAAAACTGTTTTTT
-	-	TRBV11-1	TRBJ2-3	CASSLARGRGKSTDTQYF	TGTGCCAGCAGCTTAGCGCGGGGCAGGGGGAAGAGCACAGATACGCAGTATTTT
-	TRBD1	TRBV6-1	TRBJ2-7	CASRDGTGRTYEQYF	TGTGCCAGCAGAGACGGGACAGGGAGGACCTACGAGCAGTACTTC
many	TRBD1	TRBV12-3/TRBV12-4	TRBJ1-1	CASSRDSLNTEAFF	TGTGCCAGCAGTCGGGACAGTTTGAACACTGAAGCTTTCTTT
-	-	TRBV7-2	TRBJ2-5	CASSSRWVETQYF	TGTGCCAGCAGCTCCCGCTGGGTAGAGACCCAGTACTTC
-	-	TRBV12-3/TRBV12-4	TRBJ1-5	CASSLALYNQPQHF	TGTGCCAGCAGTTTAGCATTGTATAATCAGCCCCAGCATTTT
few	TRBD1	TRBV9	TRBJ2-1	CASSEGDRGRHEQFF	TGTGCCAGCAGCGAAGGGGACAGGGGCAGGCATGAGCAGTTCTTC
few	TRBD1	TRBV7-8	TRBJ1-2	CASSRETGTGYGYTF	TGTGCCAGCAGCAGAGAAACCGGGACAGGGTATGGCTACACCTTC
-	-	TRBV20-1	TRBJ2-1	CSATGTQSSYNEQFF	TGCAGTGCTACCGGGACCCAAAGCTCCTACAATGAGCAGTTCTTC
many	TRBD1	TRBV12-3/TRBV12-4	TRBJ2-1	CASSLAQAGGSSYNEQFF	TGTGCCAGCAGTTTAGCGCAGGCAGGGGGCAGCTCCTACAATGAGCAGTTCTTC
-	TRBD2	TRBV2	TRBJ2-5	CASKLAGATGETQYF	TGTGCCAGCAAGTTAGCGGGGGCCACCGGAGAGACCCAGTACTTC
few	TRBD2	TRBV24-1	TRBJ2-1	CATRGGTSGGEQFF	TGTGCCACCAGGGGCGGGACTAGCGGCGGTGAGCAGTTCTTC
once	-	TRBV4-1	TRBJ2-7	CASSQVRTVSSYEQYF	TGCGCCAGCAGCCAAGTTAGGACGGTGAGCTCCTACGAGCAGTACTTC
-	-	TRBV20-1	TRBJ2-7	CSARDRRSSYEQYF	TGCAGTGCTAGAGATCGACGGAGCTCCTACGAGCAGTACTTC
-	TRBD1	TRBV4-2	TRBJ2-7	CASTPGQGGYEQYF	TGTGCCAGCACACCGGGACAGGGGGGGTACGAGCAGTACTTC
few	-	TRBV20-1	TRBJ2-1	CSARGSRTLAQFF	TGCAGTGCTAGAGGCAGCCGGACCTTGGCGCAGTTCTTC
few	-	TRBV4-3	TRBJ2-5	CASSQDAGYGTQYF	TGCGCCAGCAGCCAAGACGCAGGGTACGGGACCCAGTACTTC
-	-	TRBV3-1	TRBJ1-1	CASSPLLSGNGGAFF	TGTGCCAGCAGCCCCTTGCTGTCGGGAAACGGTGGAGCTTTCTTT
few	TRBD1	TRBV20-1	TRBJ1-3	CSASRGPGRIGNTIYF	TGCAGTGCTAGCAGGGGGCCAGGTCGGATAGGAAACACCATATATTTT